These 28 T cell receptor beta chains originate from one sample sequenced in a study of regulatory T cells in long-lasting Graves disease. Time point here: persistent/refractory GD, antithyroid drugs over 5 years with positive TRAb. The TCR library was made from RNA that had been extracted from PBMCs in TRIzol. Construction of the TCR beta libraries employed iRepertoire HTBI primers in conjunction with Arm-PCR of CDR3 regions. TCRdb reprocessed the multiplex PCR reads with MiXCR, giving one entry per CDR3 protein. The sample lists 400,000 or so distinct CDR3 sequences, 20% occurring once. Material: peripheral blood mononuclear cells (PBMCs), obtained when the disease was refractory, from a patient treated with antithyroid drugs. The source is a female donor with Graves disease.

The V and J genes are TRBV10-2 and TRBJ2-7, with 7 bases aligning to TRBD2. CDR3 length: 15 residues. V was clipped by 8 bases and J by 6 bases; unmatched bases: 16. From germline, CDR1 is WSHSY and CDR2 SAAADI. As DNA, the CDR3 is TGCGCCAGCGGTCATTTAGGCGGGAGTTCGGGCGAGCAGTACTTC. As protein: CASGHLGGSSGEQYF.

In this sample, this clonotype turned up a few times. This chain joins TRBV28 and TRBJ1-1, with a tentative D call TRBD1 (5 bases). Germline V gives CDR1 MDHEN, CDR2 SYDVKM. V was shortened by 8 bases and J by 6 bases, with 13 bases between the two germline ends. This CDR3 is 12 amino acids long. Here the CDR3 DNA reads TGTGCCAGCCTAGAGGGGCAGGCTGAAGCTTTCTTT. This codes for CASLEGQAEAFF.

This CDR3 is CSARTTTDSNQPQHF. The CDR3 nucleotides read TGCAGTGCCCGGACAACCACAGATAGCAATCAGCCCCAGCATTTT. This chain uses TRBV20-1 with TRBJ1-5, with D perhaps TRBD1 (5 bases). Per the germline V gene, CDR1 is DFQATT and CDR2 is SNEGSKA (reference sequence). Trimming pared 6 bases from V and 0 bases from J, leaving 15 bases between. The CDR3 is 15 residues long.

This clonotype was counted at least ten times. The genes are TRBV7-2 and TRBJ2-5, with 9 bases that match TRBD2. Per the germline V gene, CDR1 is SGHTA and CDR2 is FQGNSA. There are 15 residues in the CDR3. V shed 6 bases and J 0 bases; nucleotides not matched to a gene: 5. This chain's CDR3 is CASSYRLADQETQYF. In DNA, the CDR3 is TGTGCCAGCAGTTACCGACTAGCGGACCAAGAGACCCAGTACTTC.

This clonotype was found many times. This rearrangement joins TRBV28 to TRBJ2-5; perhaps TRBD2 as D (5 bases). V was pared by 8 bases and J by 3 bases, with 16 bases between. Germline V gives CDR1 MDHEN, CDR2 SYDVKM. This CDR3 spans 14 amino acids. CDR3 DNA: TGTGCCAGCCACGCGGGTGCCGGAAAAGAGACCCAGTACTTC. It is translated as CASHAGAGKETQYF.

This clonotype was recorded a few times. As DNA, the CDR3 is TGCAGTGCTATACAGGGGGCTGGCGAGCAGTACTTC. This encodes CSAIQGAGEQYF. J is TRBJ2-7 and V is TRBV20-1; 9 bases are shared with TRBD1. The CDR3 spans 12 residues. Germline V CDR1 and CDR2: DFQATT, SNEGSKA (reference sequence). Trimming at V came to 4 bases and at J to 6 bases, leaving 4 bases not matched to a gene.

This clonotype was observed at least ten times. The rearrangement uses TRBV28 and TRBJ1-4; a possible D gene is TRBD1 (6 bases). The V end was cut by 5 bases, the J end by 8 bases, with 12 bases between. Per the germline V gene, CDR1 is MDHEN and CDR2 is SYDVKM. The CDR3 loop spans 13 amino acids. This CDR3 is CASSVGAGEKLFF. DNA for the CDR3: TGTGCCAGCAGTGTGGGGGCTGGGGAAAAACTGTTTTTT.

For this clonotype: Because it lacks the conserved phenylalanine or tryptophan at the end, this CDR3 is likely a read error. It is unclear where the CDR3 begins or ends on the DNA, so no DNA is shown, and the CDR3 is as TCRdb lists it. V is TRBV6-5 and J is TRBJ1-1. Termini included, the CDR3 measures 14 amino acids. CDR1 is MNHEY and CDR2 is SVGAGI in the germline V gene. This CDR3 is CASSYSMAQTQAFL.

This clonotype was picked up one time. This could be a read error, since a much larger clone is one nucleotide away. This chain uses TRBV28 with TRBJ1-2; D call uncertain. The CDR3 has 11 amino acids. The V end was cut by 10 bases, the J end by 5 bases, with 11 bases between. Germline V gene lookup returns CDR1 MDHEN and CDR2 SYDVKM. CDR3 bases: TGTGCCAACCGGAACATTTATGGCTACACCTTC. It yields the protein CANRNIYGYTF.

This clonotype was observed at least ten times. The rearrangement uses TRBV7-9 and TRBJ2-7; TRBD2 matches 7 bases. The germline V gene has CDR1 SEHNR and CDR2 FQNEAQ (reference sequence). The CDR3 consists of 17 residues. The junction had 13 bases not matched to a gene; V was cut back by 5 bases and J by 0 bases. CDR3 sequence reads: CASSLNRSGWGSYEQYF. As DNA, the CDR3 is TGTGCCAGCAGCCTCAACCGTAGCGGGTGGGGCTCCTACGAGCAGTACTTC.

This clonotype was seen many times. The chain carries TRBV19 and TRBJ2-5; no clear D gene. CDR1 and CDR2 (germline): LNHDA, SQIVND (reference sequence). Trimming pared 6 bases from V and 5 bases from J, leaving 13 bases between. The CDR3 length is 13 residues. CDR3 sequence (DNA): TGTGCCAGTAGATCGGCCGGGTTGGAGACCCAGTACTTC. Translated, it gives CASRSAGLETQYF. Full variable domain (remainder filled in from reference TRBV19 and TRBJ2-5): DGGITQSPKYLFRKEGQNVTLSCEQNLNHDAMYWYRQDPGQGLRLIYYSQIVNDFQKGDIAEGYSVSREKKESFPLTVTSAQKNPTAFYLCASRSAGLETQYFGPGTRLLVL.

This clonotype occurred many times. The chain carries TRBV6-5 and TRBJ1-1; a possible D gene is TRBD1 (5 bases). Germline V CDR1 and CDR2: MNHEY, SVGAGI. The V end lost 2 bases, the J end lost 0 bases, and 10 bases lay between the germline ends. The CDR3 length is 15 residues. The DNA of the CDR3 is TGTGCCAGCAGTTACCTGGGACTGTTGAACACTGAAGCTTTCTTT. This gives the protein CASSYLGLLNTEAFF.

For this clonotype: Given a far larger clone just one base away, this is likely a sequencing read error. This sequence joins TRBV10-1 and TRBJ2-5, with D uncertain. Matching the DNA end better, TRBJ2-1 makes the J call doubtful. Germline V lookup: CDR1 WNHNN, CDR2 SYGVQD (reference sequence). This CDR3 spans 18 amino acids. CDR3 DNA sequence: TGCGCCAGCAGTGAGTCGCCCCTCTCAGGCCGTTCCTACAAGGAGCAGTTCTTC. It translates to CASSESPLSGRSYKEQFF.

This clonotype was observed a handful of times. V is TRBV30 and J is TRBJ1-5, with 9 bases fitting TRBD1. This CDR3 comprises 14 residues. The V gene end was trimmed by 7 bases and the J gene end by 4 bases; junction bases not matched to a gene: 8. The V gene's germline CDR1 is GTSNPN and CDR2 SVGIG (reference sequence). CDR3 residues: CAYQGQGLNQPQHF. The CDR3 DNA reads as TGTGCCTACCAGGGACAGGGACTAAATCAGCCCCAGCATTTT.

J is TRBJ2-7 and V is TRBV7-2; D gene ambiguous. V lost 5 bases, J lost 7 bases, and 15 bases lay in between. The length of the CDR3 is 13 residues. Germline V lookup: CDR1 SGHTA, CDR2 FQGNSA. Here the CDR3 reads CASSLLGLGEQYF. The CDR3 nucleotides are TGTGCCAGCAGCCTACTTGGCCTGGGAGAGCAGTACTTC.

This chain joins TRBV10-3 and TRBJ1-1; D might be TRBD1 (6 bases). CDR1 ENHRY and CDR2 SYGVKD come from the germline V gene. The CDR3 contains 12 residues. Trimming removed 4 bases from V and 5 bases from J, with 8 bases in between. The CDR3 is CAISGGRTEAFF. The CDR3 nucleotides read TGTGCCATCAGTGGGGGGCGGACTGAAGCTTTCTTT.

This rearrangement joins TRBV6-1 to TRBJ1-5; D remains unclear. With 7 bases removed from V and 1 base from J, the gap between germline ends came to 8 bases. From germline, CDR1 is MNHNS and CDR2 SASEGT. The CDR3 spans 13 residues. The CDR3 is CASNLGSNQPQHF. The CDR3 DNA reads TGTGCCAGCAACCTGGGGAGCAATCAGCCCCAGCATTTT.

The V gene is TRBV9, the J gene TRBJ1-1; D is undetermined. CDR1 is SGDLS and CDR2 is YYNGEE in the germline V gene. The CDR3 runs to 15 residues. Trimming left V 0 bases short and J 0 bases short, with 9 bases between. This CDR3 reads CASSVVPTVNTEAFF. CDR3 nucleotides: TGTGCCAGCAGCGTAGTTCCAACCGTGAACACTGAAGCTTTCTTT.

This clonotype was counted many times. The gene calls are TRBV20-1 and TRBJ1-2; D remains unclear. Trimming cost V 6 bases and J 4 bases, with 18 bases left between them. This CDR3 has 14 amino acids. The V gene's germline CDR1 is DFQATT and CDR2 SNEGSKA (reference sequence). The CDR3 region has the DNA TGCAGTGCCAGGCCAGAGGCCTCGGCCTATGGCTACACCTTC. Translated: CSARPEASAYGYTF.

The gene calls are TRBV5-1 and TRBJ2-7; 14 bases are a match to TRBD2. CDR1 SGHRS and CDR2 YFSETQ come from the germline V gene. This CDR3 spans 18 amino acids. The junction had 6 bases not matched to a gene; V was cut back by 0 bases and J by 1 base. CDR3 DNA: TGCGCCAGCAGCTTGGGAGGGACTAGCGGGAGTATGTCCTACGAGCAGTACTTC. Protein: CASSLGGTSGSMSYEQYF. Full variable domain (outside the CDR3, taken from reference TRBV5-1 and TRBJ2-7): KAGVTQTPRYLIKTRGQQVTLSCSPISGHRSVSWYQQTPGQGLQFLFEYFSETQRNKGNFPGRFSGRQFSNSRSEMNVSTLELGDSALYLCASSLGGTSGSMSYEQYFGPGTRLTVT.

This clonotype was counted between two and nine times. V gene TRBV3-1 combines with J gene TRBJ2-5; D unresolved. CDR1 LGHDT and CDR2 YNNKEL come from the germline V gene (reference sequence). This CDR3 is 14 amino acids long. V was trimmed by 1 base and J by 5 bases, leaving 11 bases between them. The CDR3 bases are TGTGCCAGCAGCCAAGTTTCACGAGTGGAGACCCAGTACTTC. Translated, it gives CASSQVSRVETQYF.

In its sample, this clonotype was seen a few times. V is TRBV5-6 and J is TRBJ1-1; maybe TRBD1 (6 bases). Trimming took off 7 bases at V and 6 bases at J, with 25 bases between the two ends. The germline gives CDR1 SGHDT, CDR2 YYEEEE. The CDR3 spans 16 residues. CDR3 sequence reads: CASSSAEGGRGAEAFF. In DNA form, the CDR3 reads TGTGCCAGCTCCTCCGCGGAGGGGGGCCGCGGGGCTGAAGCTTTCTTT.

The chain links TRBV27 to TRBJ1-2, with a weak D call TRBD1 (6 bases). The CDR3 covers 16 residues. With 5 bases removed from V and 0 bases from J, the gap between germline ends came to 16 bases. The V gene's germline CDR1 is MNHEY and CDR2 SMNVEV (reference sequence). Here the CDR3 DNA reads TGTGCCAGCAGTCCAAGGAGGGGGTTAGCTAACTATGGCTACACCTTC. This codes for CASSPRRGLANYGYTF.

A word on this clonotype: A much larger clone differs by one base, so this may be a read error. The V gene is TRBV6-2 or TRBV6-3, the J gene TRBJ2-7, with D possibly TRBD1 on 6 matching bases. CDR3 length: 12 residues. V was shortened by 5 bases and J by 2 bases, with 7 bases between the two germline ends. Germline V gene data show CDR1 as MNHEY and CDR2 as SVGEGT. CDR3 sequence reads: CASSGDTYEQYF. The CDR3 bases are TGTGCCAGCAGTGGGGACACCTACGAGCAGTACTTC.

To note about this clonotype: A much larger clonotype is one base distant, so this may be a read error. The chain is built from TRBV6-1 and TRBJ2-2; the match to TRBD2 covers 11 bases. In germline, CDR1 is MNHNS, CDR2 SASEGT. This CDR3 is built from 15 residues. The CDR3: CASRGLAENTGGLFF. The CDR3 region has the DNA TGTGCCAGCAGGGGACTAGCGGAGAACACCGGGGGGCTGTTTTTT.

This clonotype was seen a handful of times. J is TRBJ1-6 and V is TRBV7-9; D gene unclear. The germline V gene has CDR1 SEHNR and CDR2 FQNEAQ (reference sequence). Between the trimmed V and J ends, which lost 3 bases and 9 bases, there was a span of 12 bases. This CDR3 comprises 14 residues. This CDR3 reads CASSLAEIGSPLHF. CDR3 nucleotide sequence: TGTGCCAGCAGCTTGGCGGAGATAGGTTCACCCCTCCACTTT.

This clonotype was seen ten or more times. The V call is TRBV6-1, the J call TRBJ2-7, with 10 bases matching TRBD2. The germline CDR1 and CDR2 sequences are MNHNS and SASEGT. The CDR3 extends over 16 amino acids. V trimming: 1 base; J trimming: 6 bases; junction bases outside the gene matches: 9. The CDR3 bases are TGTGCCAGCAGTGAAGGACTGCTAGCGGGAGTTGGCGAGCAGTACTTC. Translated, it gives CASSEGLLAGVGEQYF.

V is TRBV20-1 and J is TRBJ1-2; 9 nucleotides line up with TRBD1. The J segment lost 4 bases and the V segment lost 6 bases, leaving 6 bases of the junction unmatched. This CDR3 is built from 13 residues. The V gene's germline CDR1 is DFQATT and CDR2 SNEGSKA (reference sequence). For the CDR3, the DNA is TGCAGTGCCAAGGACAGGGGCGGCTATGGCTACACCTTC. Translating it yields CSAKDRGGYGYTF.